The 19 T cell receptor beta chains given below trace back to one sample, sequenced in a study of blood T cell repertoires in COVID-19. Sequencing used immunoSEQ multiplex PCR; TCRdb keeps in-frame clones, though not all of them. The sample shows about 160,000 clones, under 90% of them seen only once. The specimen was PBMCs or T cells enriched from blood (not recorded which). The receptors derive from a woman aged 45-65 years who had recovered from COVID-19.

The CDR3 nucleotides are TGCGCCAGCAGCCAAGATGGCAGGGCGAGTTCTGGGGCCAACGTCCTGACTTTC. This translates into CASSQDGRASSGANVLTF. The rearrangement uses TRBV4-3 and TRBJ2-6; D is perhaps TRBD1 (5 bases). This CDR3 spans 18 amino acids. The germline V gene has CDR1 LGHNA and CDR2 YSLEER. Trimming took off 0 bases at V and 1 base at J, with 13 bases between the two ends.

The rearrangement joins TRBV7-2 to TRBJ1-5; no firm D call. CDR1 and CDR2 from the germline V gene are SGHTA and FQGNSA. This CDR3 contains 18 residues. The V and J ends lost 2 bases and 2 bases respectively, with 19 bases between them. CDR3 residues: CASSLFAAGDWGNQPQHF. CDR3 coding DNA: TGTGCCAGCAGCTTATTCGCGGCGGGCGACTGGGGCAATCAGCCCCAGCATTTT.

In the case of this clone: Other nucleotide sequences in the sample specify the same CDR3. CDR3 DNA: TGTGCCAGCAGGGGAGGACAGGGTGGCAATCAGCCCCAGCATTTT. The encoded protein is CASRGGQGGNQPQHF. This rearrangement joins TRBV2 to TRBJ1-5, with 8 bases aligning to TRBD1. V lost 6 bases, J lost 2 bases, and 6 bases stayed unmatched. This CDR3 spans 15 amino acids. Germline V gene sequence: CDR1 SNHLY, CDR2 FYNNEI.

The chain uses TRBV14 and TRBJ1-2; D is ambiguous. The V and J ends lost 1 base and 7 bases respectively, with 19 bases between them. Germline V lookup: CDR1 SGHDN, CDR2 FVKESK. This CDR3 spans 16 amino acids. CDR3 loop: CASSQVGTEFGSGYTF. The CDR3 bases are TGTGCCAGCAGCCAAGTTGGTACAGAATTTGGCTCTGGCTACACCTTC.

The V gene is TRBV7-9, the J gene TRBJ2-7; 9 positions agree with TRBD1. The CDR3 sequence is 14 residues long. V shed 8 bases, J shed 3 bases, and the junction held 8 bases outside the gene matches. CDR1 is SEHNR and CDR2 is FQNEAQ in the germline V gene (reference sequence). The CDR3 sequence: CASGKWDRVYEQYF. The CDR3 DNA is TGTGCCAGCGGGAAATGGGACAGGGTCTACGAGCAGTACTTC.

The sample holds a few counts of this clone. This chain connects TRBV4-2 to TRBJ2-3; possible D gene TRBD1, 6 bases. The CDR3 runs to 17 residues. Trimming stripped 2 bases from V and 0 bases from J, with 15 bases between. Germline-derived CDR1 and CDR2 are LGHNA and YNFKEQ. The DNA for the CDR3 is TGTGCCAGCAGCCAAAATACAGGGCGTACTAGCACAGATACGCAGTATTTT. Encoded protein: CASSQNTGRTSTDTQYF.

This chain links TRBV25-1 with TRBJ2-4; D unclear. The CDR3 loop spans 12 amino acids. V was shortened by 4 bases and J by 9 bases, with 10 bases between the two germline ends. CDR1 and CDR2 (germline): MGHDK, SYGVNS. The CDR3 sequence is CASSVRNGIQYF. The CDR3 bases are TGTGCCAGCAGTGTGAGGAACGGCATTCAGTACTTC.

This clone was recorded once. This rearrangement joins TRBV10-3 to TRBJ2-1; a possible D gene is TRBD1 (5 bases). Deletions cut 4 bases from V and 4 bases from J, with 17 bases between. The CDR3 contains 16 residues. Germline CDR1 ENHRY, CDR2 SYGVKD. CDR3 sequence (DNA): TGTGCCATCAGTGGTGGTCACCAGGGTGATTACAATGAGCAGTTCTTC. It translates to CAISGGHQGDYNEQFF.

V and J are TRBV7-9 and TRBJ2-5, with TRBD2 matching over 12 bases. CDR1 SEHNR and CDR2 FQNEAQ come from the germline V gene (reference sequence). The CDR3 sequence is 16 residues long. V shed 5 bases, J shed 4 bases, and the junction held 8 bases outside the gene matches. CDR3 region: CASSTQGLAGSETQYF. The CDR3 nucleotides are TGTGCCAGCAGCACCCAGGGACTAGCGGGCTCAGAGACCCAGTACTTC.

The chain carries TRBV24-1 and TRBJ2-1, with D tentatively TRBD2 (5 bases). V was clipped by 1 base and J by 8 bases, with 11 bases between them. CDR1 and CDR2 (germline): KGHDR, SFDVKD. The CDR3 is 14 amino acids. CDR3 region: CATSDFPGVHEQFF. The CDR3 region has the DNA TGTGCCACCAGTGATTTTCCCGGGGTCCATGAGCAGTTCTTC.

The V gene is TRBV7-6, the J gene TRBJ2-7; TRBD1 is a possible D gene (5 bases). The CDR3 has 14 amino acids. Per germline, CDR1 SGHVS and CDR2 FNYEAQ. V lost 5 bases to trimming and J lost 0 bases, with 11 bases between them. As DNA, the CDR3 is TGTGCCAGCAGCAAGGACACCTACTCCTACGAGCAGTACTTC. Amino acid sequence: CASSKDTYSYEQYF.

This clone was seen a single time. The rearrangement uses TRBV18 and TRBJ2-2; 8 nucleotides line up with TRBD2. The CDR3 length is 16 residues. Per germline, CDR1 KGHSH and CDR2 LQKENI. The V gene end was trimmed by 4 bases and the J gene end by 1 base; junction bases not matched to a gene: 5. In DNA form, the CDR3 reads TGTGCCAGCTCACAGAGCGGGGGAATGAACACCGGGGAGCTGTTTTTT. Translation gives CASSQSGGMNTGELFF.

This clone was counted a single time. The rearrangement uses TRBV19 and TRBJ2-3; the D is unclear. The CDR3 loop spans 12 amino acids. Per the germline V gene, CDR1 is LNHDA and CDR2 is SQIVND (reference sequence). V was cut by 3 bases and J by 5 bases, with 6 bases left in between. CDR3 in amino acids: CASSMSKDTQYF. CDR3 sequence (DNA): TGTGCCAGTAGTATGTCTAAAGATACGCAGTATTTT. Supplemented by reference TRBV19 and TRBJ2-3, the full variable domain reads DGGITQSPKYLFRKEGQNVTLSCEQNLNHDAMYWYRQDPGQGLRLIYYSQIVNDFQKGDIAEGYSVSREKKESFPLTVTSAQKNPTAFYLCASSMSKDTQYFGPGTRLTVL.

V and J are TRBV5-1 and TRBJ1-3, with D maybe TRBD1 (5 bases). Germline lookup yields CDR1 SGHRS and CDR2 YFSETQ. Trimming removed 4 bases from V and 7 bases from J, with 18 bases in between. This CDR3 has 15 residues. CDR3 bases: TGCGCCAGCAGCCCCAAGGGACTCAAGGGGAACACCATATATTTT. It yields the protein CASSPKGLKGNTIYF.

The CDR3 spells CASSPGRSSEKLFF. CDR3 DNA sequence: TGTGCCAGCTCACCGGGGCGAAGTTCAGAAAAACTGTTTTTT. J is TRBJ1-4 and V is TRBV18, with D perhaps matching TRBD1 (5 bases). V lost 3 bases, J lost 8 bases, and 13 bases lay in between. The CDR3 runs 14 residues. Germline CDR1 is KGHSH and CDR2 is LQKENI.

This chain links TRBV7-2 with TRBJ2-4, with 10 bases aligning to TRBD2. In germline, CDR1 is SGHTA, CDR2 FQGNSA. The length of the CDR3 is 15 residues. The CDR3 loop is CASGIPSGRMDIQYF. DNA of the CDR3: TGTGCGAGCGGAATCCCTAGCGGGAGAATGGACATTCAGTACTTC.

The chain links TRBV5-6 to TRBJ1-3, with 9 bases that match TRBD1. With 3 bases clipped from V and 6 bases from J, the junction kept 4 bases outside the gene matches. The CDR3 consists of 14 residues. Germline V gene data show CDR1 as SGHDT and CDR2 as YYEEEE. This CDR3 is CASSSGQGENTIYF. Written as DNA, the CDR3 is TGTGCCAGCAGCTCGGGACAGGGTGAAAACACCATATATTTT.

The V and J genes are TRBV2 and TRBJ2-1; 7 bases agree with TRBD1. CDR1 and CDR2 (germline): SNHLY, FYNNEI. The trim removed 6 bases at V and 5 bases at J, leaving 10 bases unmatched. The CDR3 covers 15 residues. The CDR3 protein is CASRKETGTNNEQFF. The CDR3 nucleotides read TGTGCCAGCAGGAAAGAGACAGGGACAAACAATGAGCAGTTCTTC.

V is TRBV9 and J is TRBJ2-2; a possible D gene is TRBD2 (5 bases). The V gene's germline CDR1 is SGDLS and CDR2 YYNGEE. V dropped 1 base and J dropped 4 bases, with 8 bases sitting between them. This CDR3 region has 14 residues. The CDR3 region has the DNA TGTGCCAGCAGCGTAACGGCGGGCACCGGGGAGCTGTTTTTT. Its protein product is CASSVTAGTGELFF. The whole variable domain, remainder taken from reference TRBV9 and TRBJ2-2, is DSGVTQTPKHLITATGQRVTLRCSPRSGDLSVYWYQQSLDQGLQFLIQYYNGEERAKGNILERFSAQQFPDLHSELNLSSLELGDSALYFCASSVTAGTGELFFGEGSRLTVL.